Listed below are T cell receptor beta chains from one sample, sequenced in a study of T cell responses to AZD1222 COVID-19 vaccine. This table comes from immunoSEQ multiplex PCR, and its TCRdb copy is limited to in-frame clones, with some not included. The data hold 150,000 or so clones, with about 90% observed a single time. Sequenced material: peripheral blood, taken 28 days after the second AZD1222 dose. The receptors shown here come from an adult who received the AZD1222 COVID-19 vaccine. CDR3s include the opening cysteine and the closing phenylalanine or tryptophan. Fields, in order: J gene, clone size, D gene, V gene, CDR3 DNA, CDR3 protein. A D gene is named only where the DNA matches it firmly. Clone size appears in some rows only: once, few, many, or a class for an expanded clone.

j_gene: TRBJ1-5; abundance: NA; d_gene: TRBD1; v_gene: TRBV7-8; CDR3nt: TGTGCCAGCAGCTCACAAGGGACAGGAAGCAATCAGCCCCAGCATTTT; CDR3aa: CASSSQGTGSNQPQHF
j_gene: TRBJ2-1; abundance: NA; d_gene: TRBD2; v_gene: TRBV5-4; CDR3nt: TGTGCCACCCGAGGGACTAGCGGAGGGCCCTACAATGAGCAGTTCTTC; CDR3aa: CATRGTSGGPYNEQFF
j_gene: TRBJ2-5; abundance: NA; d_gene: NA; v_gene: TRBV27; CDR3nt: TGTGCCAGCAGTTTAGGGGTAGGGGGGGGGCAAGAGACCCAGTACTTC; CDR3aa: CASSLGVGGGQETQYF
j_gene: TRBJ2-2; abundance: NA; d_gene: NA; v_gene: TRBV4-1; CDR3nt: TGCGCCAGCAGGCGGACCGGGGAGCTGTTTTTT; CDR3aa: CASRRTGELFF
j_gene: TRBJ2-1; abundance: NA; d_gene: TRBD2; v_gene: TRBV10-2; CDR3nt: TGCGCCTCTTCGCCGGGACTAACCTACAATGAGCAGTTCTTC; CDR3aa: CASSPGLTYNEQFF
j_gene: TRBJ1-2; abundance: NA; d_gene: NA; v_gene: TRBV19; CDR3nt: TGTGCCAGTAGTATAGCCTCGGGAGGCTACACCTTC; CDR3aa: CASSIASGGYTF
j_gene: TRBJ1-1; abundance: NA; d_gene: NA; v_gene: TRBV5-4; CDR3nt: TGTGCCAGCAGCTTGCCAAGGGGGGGGACTGAAGCTTTCTTT; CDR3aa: CASSLPRGGTEAFF
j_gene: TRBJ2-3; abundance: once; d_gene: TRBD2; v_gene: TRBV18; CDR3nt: TGTGCCAGCTCACCGCTACCTAGCGGGGGGGCCTCAGATACGCAGTATTTT; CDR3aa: CASSPLPSGGASDTQYF
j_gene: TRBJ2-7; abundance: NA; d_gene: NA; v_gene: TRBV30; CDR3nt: TGTGCCTGGACGTCAATCTCGGCCCGGGGCTCCTACGAGCAGTACTTC; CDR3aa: CAWTSISARGSYEQYF
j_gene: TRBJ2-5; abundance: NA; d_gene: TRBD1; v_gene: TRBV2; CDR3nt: TGTGCCAGCAGTGTGGGTACGGGACAGGGGGAGACCCAGTACTTC; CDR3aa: CASSVGTGQGETQYF
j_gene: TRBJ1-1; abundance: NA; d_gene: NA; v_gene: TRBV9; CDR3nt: TGTGCCAGCAGCTCCGGGATTCCTCTCTCTGAAGCTTTCTTT; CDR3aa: CASSSGIPLSEAFF
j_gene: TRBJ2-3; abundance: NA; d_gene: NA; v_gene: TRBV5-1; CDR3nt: TGCGCCAGCAGCCCGCCTAGGGGAGATACGCAGTATTTT; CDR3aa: CASSPPRGDTQYF
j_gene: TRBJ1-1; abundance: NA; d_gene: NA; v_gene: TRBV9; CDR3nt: TGTGCCAGCAGCGTTCAACGGACGTTGAACACTGAAGCTTTCTTT; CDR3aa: CASSVQRTLNTEAFF
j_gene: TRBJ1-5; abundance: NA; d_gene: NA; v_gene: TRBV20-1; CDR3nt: TGCAGTGCTAGTGAGGGGGGGCCCAATCAGCCCCAGCATTTT; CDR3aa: CSASEGGPNQPQHF
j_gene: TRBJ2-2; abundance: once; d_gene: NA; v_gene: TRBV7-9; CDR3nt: TGTGCCAGCAGCTTAGTTGGAGGGACCGGGGAGCTGTTTTTT; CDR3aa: CASSLVGGTGELFF
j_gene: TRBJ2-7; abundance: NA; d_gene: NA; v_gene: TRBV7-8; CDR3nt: TGTGCCAGCAGCTTAGTTGGCAGAAATATCCACGAGCAGTACTTC; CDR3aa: CASSLVGRNIHEQYF
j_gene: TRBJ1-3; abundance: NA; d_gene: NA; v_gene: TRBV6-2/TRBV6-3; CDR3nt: TGTGCCAGCAGTTACCCGGGATCAGACTTAATCTCTGGAAACACCATATATTTT; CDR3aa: CASSYPGSDLISGNTIYF
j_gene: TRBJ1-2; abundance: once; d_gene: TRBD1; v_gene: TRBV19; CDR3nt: TGTGCCAGTGGGGACAGGGTTACCGCTACTAACTATGGCTACACCTTC; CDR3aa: CASGDRVTATNYGYTF
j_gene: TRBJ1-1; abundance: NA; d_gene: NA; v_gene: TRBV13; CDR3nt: TGTGCCAGCAGCCTAGGCGGGGGTGTTAGGAACACTGAAGCTTTCTTT; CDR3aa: CASSLGGGVRNTEAFF
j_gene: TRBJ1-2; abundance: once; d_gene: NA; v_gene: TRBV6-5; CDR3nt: TGTGCCAGCAGGTCTCAGGAGGACCCTAACTATGGCTACACCTTC; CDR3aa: CASRSQEDPNYGYTF
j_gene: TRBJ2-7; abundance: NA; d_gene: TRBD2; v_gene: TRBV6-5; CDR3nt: TGTGCCAGCAGTTCCGGGACTAGCGGGAGTTACGAGCAGTACTTC; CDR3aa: CASSSGTSGSYEQYF
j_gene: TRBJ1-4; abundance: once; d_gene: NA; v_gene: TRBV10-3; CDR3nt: TGTGCCATCAGTGAGGGTCCCCCCTCCGTTGGTGAAAAACTGTTTTTT; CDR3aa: CAISEGPPSVGEKLFF
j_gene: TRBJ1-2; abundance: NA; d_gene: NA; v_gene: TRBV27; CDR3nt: TGTGCCAGCAGACTCGGTCGGGCGGGGGGCTACACCTTC; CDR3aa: CASRLGRAGGYTF
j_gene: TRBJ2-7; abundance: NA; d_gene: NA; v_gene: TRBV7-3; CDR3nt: TGTGCCAGCAGCTTAACGGGGGGCTCCTACGAGCAGTACTTC; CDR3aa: CASSLTGGSYEQYF
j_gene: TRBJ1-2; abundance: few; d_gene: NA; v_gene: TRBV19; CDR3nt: TGTGCCAGTAGCAGCACGAGTCTCCCCTATGGCTACACCTTC; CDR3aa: CASSSTSLPYGYTF
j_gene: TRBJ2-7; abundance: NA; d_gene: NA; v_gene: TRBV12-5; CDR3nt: TGTGCTAGTGGTTTGGTTAGTGGGCAGCACGAGCAGTACTTC; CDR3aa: CASGLVSGQHEQYF
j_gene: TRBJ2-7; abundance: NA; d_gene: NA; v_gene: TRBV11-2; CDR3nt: TGTGCCAGCAGCCCCCACTACGAGCAGTACTTC; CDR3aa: CASSPHYEQYF
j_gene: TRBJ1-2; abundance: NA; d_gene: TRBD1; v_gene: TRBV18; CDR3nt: TGTGCCAGCTCAGTAACCGGGACAGGGCCGAATAACTATGGCTACACCTTC; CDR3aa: CASSVTGTGPNNYGYTF
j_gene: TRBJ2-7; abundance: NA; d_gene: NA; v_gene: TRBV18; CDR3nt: TGTGCCAGCTCACCTACACTTAACTACGAGCAGTACTTC; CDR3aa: CASSPTLNYEQYF
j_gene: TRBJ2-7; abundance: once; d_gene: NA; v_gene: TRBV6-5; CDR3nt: TGTGCCAGCAGAACCAGGTTCTCCTCCTACGAGCAGTACTTC; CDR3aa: CASRTRFSSYEQYF
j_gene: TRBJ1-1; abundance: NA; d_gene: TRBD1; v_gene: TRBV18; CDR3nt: TGTGCCAGCTCACCACCGATTGGGACAGGGCCTGAAGCTTTCTTT; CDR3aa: CASSPPIGTGPEAFF
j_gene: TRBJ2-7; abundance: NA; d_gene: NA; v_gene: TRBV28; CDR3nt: TGTGCCAGCAGTAGGCGGAGGTACGAGCAGTACTTC; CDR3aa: CASSRRRYEQYF
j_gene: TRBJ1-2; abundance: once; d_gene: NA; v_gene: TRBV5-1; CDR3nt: TGCGCCAGCAGAGAAAGTTTTAACTATGGCTACACCTTC; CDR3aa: CASRESFNYGYTF
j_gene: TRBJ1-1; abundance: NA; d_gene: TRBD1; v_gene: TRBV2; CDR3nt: TGTGCCAGCAGTAACCAAGGGGGCGCGGGCACTGAAGCTTTCTTT; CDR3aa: CASSNQGGAGTEAFF
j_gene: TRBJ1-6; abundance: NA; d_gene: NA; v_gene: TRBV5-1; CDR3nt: TGCGCCAGCAGCTTGACAGGTGTCAATTCACCCCTCCACTTT; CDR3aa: CASSLTGVNSPLHF
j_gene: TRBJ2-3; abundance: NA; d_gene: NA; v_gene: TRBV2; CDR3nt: TGTGCCAGCAGTGATCGTGGGGCCGGAGATACGCAGTATTTT; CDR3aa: CASSDRGAGDTQYF
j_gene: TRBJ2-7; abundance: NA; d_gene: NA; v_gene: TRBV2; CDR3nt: TGTGCCAGCAGTCAACCGCCGATGGGGATCTACGAGCAGTACTTC; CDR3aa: CASSQPPMGIYEQYF
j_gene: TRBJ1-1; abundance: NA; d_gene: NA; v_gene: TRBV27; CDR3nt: TGTGCCAGTAGGACTCAGGGAAGTCGGAGCACTGAAGCTTTCTTT; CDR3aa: CASRTQGSRSTEAFF
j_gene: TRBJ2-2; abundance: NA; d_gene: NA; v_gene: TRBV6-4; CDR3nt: TGTGCCAGCAGTCGCCGGGAGCTGTTTTTT; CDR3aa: CASSRRELFF
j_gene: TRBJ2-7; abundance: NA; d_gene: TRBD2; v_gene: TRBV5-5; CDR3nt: TGTGCCAGCAGCTCACGCGGGACTAGCGGGAGCACTCCCACCTACGAGCAGTACTTC; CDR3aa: CASSSRGTSGSTPTYEQYF
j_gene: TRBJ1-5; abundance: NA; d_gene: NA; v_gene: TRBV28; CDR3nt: TGTGCCAGCAGTTTATCAAGGGGGGAGGGACAGCCCCAGCATTTT; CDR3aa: CASSLSRGEGQPQHF